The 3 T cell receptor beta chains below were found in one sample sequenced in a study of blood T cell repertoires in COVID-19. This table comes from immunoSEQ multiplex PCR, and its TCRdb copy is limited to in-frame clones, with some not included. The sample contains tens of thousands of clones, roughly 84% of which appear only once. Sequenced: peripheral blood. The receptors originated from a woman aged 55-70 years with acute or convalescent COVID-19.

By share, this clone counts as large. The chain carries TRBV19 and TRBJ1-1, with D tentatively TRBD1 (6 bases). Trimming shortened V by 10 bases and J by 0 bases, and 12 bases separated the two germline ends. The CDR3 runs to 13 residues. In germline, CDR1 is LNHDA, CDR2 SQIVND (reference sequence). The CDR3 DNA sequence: TGTGCCACCCGGGGACACATGAACACTGAAGCTTTCTTT. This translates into CATRGHMNTEAFF.

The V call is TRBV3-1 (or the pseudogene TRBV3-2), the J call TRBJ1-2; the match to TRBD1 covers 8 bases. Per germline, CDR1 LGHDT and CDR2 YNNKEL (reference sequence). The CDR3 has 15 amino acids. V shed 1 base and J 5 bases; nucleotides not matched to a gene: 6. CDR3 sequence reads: CASSQGAGTGYGYTF. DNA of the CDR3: TGTGCCAGCAGCCAAGGAGCCGGGACAGGATATGGCTACACCTTC.

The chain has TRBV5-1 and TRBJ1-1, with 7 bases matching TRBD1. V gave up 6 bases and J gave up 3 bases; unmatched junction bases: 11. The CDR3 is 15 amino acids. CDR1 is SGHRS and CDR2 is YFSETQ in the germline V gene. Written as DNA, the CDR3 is TGCGCCAGCACGATCAGGGGGAGTCTCGACACTGAAGCTTTCTTT. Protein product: CASTIRGSLDTEAFF.